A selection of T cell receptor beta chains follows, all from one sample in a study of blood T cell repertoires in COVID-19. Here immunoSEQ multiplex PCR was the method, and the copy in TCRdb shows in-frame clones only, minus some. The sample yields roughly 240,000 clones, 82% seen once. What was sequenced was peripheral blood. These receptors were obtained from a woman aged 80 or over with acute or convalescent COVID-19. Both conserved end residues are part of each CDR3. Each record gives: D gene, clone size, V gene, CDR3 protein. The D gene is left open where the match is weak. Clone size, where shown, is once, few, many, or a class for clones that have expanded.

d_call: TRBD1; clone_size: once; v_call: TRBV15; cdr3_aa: CATSSQGQGVLETQYF
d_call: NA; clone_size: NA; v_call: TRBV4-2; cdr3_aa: CASSQDPQFYGYTF
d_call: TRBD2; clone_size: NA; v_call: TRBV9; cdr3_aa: CASSPRRAGGPADTQYF
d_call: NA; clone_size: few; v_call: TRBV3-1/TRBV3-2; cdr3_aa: CASSRSGELFF
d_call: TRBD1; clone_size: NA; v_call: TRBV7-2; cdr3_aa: CASSITGTATRTSYNEQFF
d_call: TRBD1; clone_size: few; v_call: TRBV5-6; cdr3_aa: CASRPGTGSDTQYF
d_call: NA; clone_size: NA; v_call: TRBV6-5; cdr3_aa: CASSTPRGDEYEQYF
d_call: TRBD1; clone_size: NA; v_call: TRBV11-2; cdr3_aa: CASSSQGAQNTEAFF
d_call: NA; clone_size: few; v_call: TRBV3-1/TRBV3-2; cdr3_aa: CASSSFRSYEQYF
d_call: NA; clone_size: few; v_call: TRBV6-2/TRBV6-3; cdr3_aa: CASSQADSYEQYF
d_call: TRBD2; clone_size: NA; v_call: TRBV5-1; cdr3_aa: CASSLPAGASNEQFF
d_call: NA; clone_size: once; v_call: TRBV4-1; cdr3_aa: CASSQAGIGRETQYF
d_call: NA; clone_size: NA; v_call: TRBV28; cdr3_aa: CASSRGLPNEKLFF
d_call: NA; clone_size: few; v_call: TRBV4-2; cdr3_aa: CASSRSGGGNSIGYTF
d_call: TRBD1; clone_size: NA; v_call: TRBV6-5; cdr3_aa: CASRDRGYAGELFF
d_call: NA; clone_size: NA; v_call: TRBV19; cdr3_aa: CASSIGGPGNTEAFF
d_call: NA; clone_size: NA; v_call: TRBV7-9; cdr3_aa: CASGIRGGGETQYF
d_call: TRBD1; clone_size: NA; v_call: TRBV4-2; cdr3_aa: CASSQVGTGNAYGYTF
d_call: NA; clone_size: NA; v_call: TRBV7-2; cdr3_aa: CASSLATRDTQYF
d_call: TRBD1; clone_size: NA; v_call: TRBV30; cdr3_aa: CAWSDRASYGYTF
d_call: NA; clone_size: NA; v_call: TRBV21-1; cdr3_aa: CASSKAASGQETQYF
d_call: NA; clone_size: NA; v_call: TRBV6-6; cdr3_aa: CASSSMTGNTEAFF
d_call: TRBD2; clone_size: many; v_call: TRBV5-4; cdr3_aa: CASSLGTSGTTPYEQYF
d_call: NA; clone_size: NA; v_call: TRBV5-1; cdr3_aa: CASSLGRGAYNEQFF
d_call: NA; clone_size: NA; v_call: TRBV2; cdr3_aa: CASSISNRDETQYF
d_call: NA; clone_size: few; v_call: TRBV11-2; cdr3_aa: CASSLVVTSSNEQYF
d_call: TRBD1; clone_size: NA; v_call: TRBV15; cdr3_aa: CATSSPGQGTATYEQYF
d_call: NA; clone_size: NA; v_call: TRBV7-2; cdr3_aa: CASSPRFLEAFF
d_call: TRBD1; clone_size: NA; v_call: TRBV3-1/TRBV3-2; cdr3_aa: CASSQKATRQGMNTEAFF
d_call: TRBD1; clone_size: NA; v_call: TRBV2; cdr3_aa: CASSESGDRSYEQYF
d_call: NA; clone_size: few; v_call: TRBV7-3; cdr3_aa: CASSAHQYREQFF
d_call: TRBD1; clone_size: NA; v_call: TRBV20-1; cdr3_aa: CSASLRQGMKNIQYF
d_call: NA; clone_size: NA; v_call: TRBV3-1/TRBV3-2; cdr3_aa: CASSRTRAGSPLHF
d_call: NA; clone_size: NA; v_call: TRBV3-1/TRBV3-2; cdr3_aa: CASNSKGVRDTQYF
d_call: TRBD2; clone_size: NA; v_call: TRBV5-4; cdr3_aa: CASSLAGREAHEQFF
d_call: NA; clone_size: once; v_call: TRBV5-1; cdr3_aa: CASSLTGTNTEAFF
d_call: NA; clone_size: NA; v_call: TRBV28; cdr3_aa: CASSLIQTVAYNEQFF
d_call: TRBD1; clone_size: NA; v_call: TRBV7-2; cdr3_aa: CASSPMDMDRSYGYTF
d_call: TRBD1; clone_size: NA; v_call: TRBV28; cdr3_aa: CASRSQGAGNTIYF
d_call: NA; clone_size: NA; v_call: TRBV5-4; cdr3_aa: CASSISGRAISGYGYTF
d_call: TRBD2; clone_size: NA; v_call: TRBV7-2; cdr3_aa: CASSLSLAGAGGELFF
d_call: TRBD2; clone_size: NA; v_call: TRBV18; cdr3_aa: CASSPPVAGRTDTQYF
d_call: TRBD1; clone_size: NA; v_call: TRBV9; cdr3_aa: CASSVDPGTETNTIYF
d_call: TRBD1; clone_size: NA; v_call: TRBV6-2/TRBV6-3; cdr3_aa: CASSYGQGAEAFF
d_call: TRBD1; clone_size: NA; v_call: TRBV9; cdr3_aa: CASVWDRRKDRAKGEQYF